The 31 T cell receptor beta chains presented below share a single source sample, sequenced in a study of blood T cell repertoires in COVID-19. Sequencing used immunoSEQ multiplex PCR; TCRdb keeps in-frame clones, though not all of them. The sample has 140,000 to 150,000 clones, over 80% seen once. The sequencing input was PBMCs or T cells enriched from blood (not recorded which). The receptors originated from a woman in her forties or fifties who had been exposed to COVID-19.

This chain links TRBV25-1 with TRBJ1-1; D gene unclear. The length of the CDR3 is 15 residues. V dropped 3 bases and J dropped 0 bases, with 11 bases sitting between them. Germline lookup yields CDR1 MGHDK and CDR2 SYGVNS. The CDR3 here is CASSEAAGMNTEAFF. In DNA form, the CDR3 reads TGTGCCAGCAGTGAGGCTGCGGGCATGAACACTGAAGCTTTCTTT.

Only a few counts were recorded for this clone. The rearrangement uses TRBV15 and TRBJ2-7, with TRBD2 matching over 8 bases. The CDR3 loop spans 14 amino acids. The germline CDR1 and CDR2 sequences are LNHNV and YYDKDF (reference sequence). V lost 6 bases and J lost 6; bases outside the gene matches: 10. The CDR3 spells CATRAGEAFGEQYF. CDR3 sequence (DNA): TGTGCCACCAGAGCGGGGGAGGCTTTTGGCGAGCAGTACTTC. The full variable domain, with the rest looked up from reference TRBV15 and TRBJ2-7, is DAMVIQNPRYQVTQFGKPVTLSCSQTLNHNVMYWYQQKSSQAPKLLFHYYDKDFNNEADTPDNFQSRRPNTSFCFLDIRSPGLGDTAMYLCATRAGEAFGEQYFGPGTRLTVT.

The chain uses TRBV6-5 and TRBJ1-3; TRBD1 agrees at 7 bases. V shed 4 bases, J shed 0 bases, and the junction held 6 bases outside the gene matches. This CDR3 is 16 amino acids long. The germline CDR1 and CDR2 sequences are MNHEY and SVGAGI. The CDR3 protein is CASSSHRGDSGNTIYF. The CDR3 DNA follows: TGTGCCAGCAGTTCTCACAGGGGAGACTCTGGAAACACCATATATTTT.

This sequence joins TRBV7-2 and TRBJ2-7; the match to TRBD1 covers 7 bases. The CDR3 totals 13 residues. Losses at the gene ends were 1 base for V and 3 bases for J; bases not matched to a gene: 0. Germline values: CDR1 SGHTA, CDR2 FQGNSA. The CDR3 coding sequence is TGTGCCAGCAGCTTAGACAGGGGCTACGAGCAGTACTTC. Amino acids: CASSLDRGYEQYF.

This chain joins TRBV2 and TRBJ1-1; D not certain. From germline, CDR1 is SNHLY and CDR2 FYNNEI. V lost 10 bases and J 0 bases, leaving 18 bases between the germline ends. The CDR3 length is 15 residues. The CDR3 here is CATPKLGLMNTEAFF. The CDR3 DNA is TGTGCCACCCCTAAATTGGGCCTCATGAACACTGAAGCTTTCTTT.

V gene TRBV5-1 combines with J gene TRBJ1-4; possible D gene TRBD1, 6 bases. Germline V gene sequence: CDR1 SGHRS, CDR2 YFSETQ. V was shortened by 0 bases and J by 7 bases, with 10 bases between the two germline ends. The CDR3 is 14 residues long. The CDR3 spells CASSLGTEGEKLFF. As DNA, the CDR3 is TGCGCCAGCAGCTTGGGGACAGAGGGTGAAAAACTGTTTTTT.

This clone was counted once. V and J are TRBV3-1 (or the pseudogene TRBV3-2) and TRBJ2-7; no firm D call. V lost 0 bases, J lost 2 bases, and 8 bases lay in between. Germline V gene sequence: CDR1 LGHDT, CDR2 YNNKEL (reference sequence). The CDR3 covers 14 residues. The DNA of the CDR3 is TGTGCCAGCAGCCAAGATCTCCTAGCCTACGAGCAGTACTTC. Translating it yields CASSQDLLAYEQYF.

This sequence joins TRBV7-3 and TRBJ2-3; D unclear. The CDR3 loop spans 14 amino acids. Germline V gene lookup returns CDR1 SGHTA and CDR2 FQGTGA. With 2 bases removed from V and 1 base from J, the gap between germline ends came to 7 bases. CDR3 protein: CASSLLGGTDTQYF. The CDR3 DNA is TGTGCCAGCAGCTTACTCGGTGGCACAGATACGCAGTATTTT. Full variable domain (rest looked up from reference TRBV7-3 and TRBJ2-3): GAGVSQTPSNKVTEKGKYVELRCDPISGHTALYWYRQSLGQGPEFLIYFQGTGAADDSGLPNDRFFAVRPEGSVSTLKIQRTERGDSAVYLCASSLLGGTDTQYFGPGTRLTVL.

CDR3 amino acids: CASSLAVSSYNSPLHF. For the CDR3, the DNA is TGTGCCAGCAGCTTAGCCGTCAGCTCCTATAATTCACCCCTCCACTTT. The rearrangement uses TRBV7-6 and TRBJ1-6; no definite D call. Germline V gene data show CDR1 as SGHVS and CDR2 as FNYEAQ. This CDR3 has 16 residues. V was trimmed by 0 bases and J by 0 bases, leaving 6 bases between them.

This chain links TRBV5-1 with TRBJ1-4, with 8 bases fitting TRBD1. The CDR3 sequence is 17 residues long. The germline CDR1 and CDR2 sequences are SGHRS and YFSETQ. V was clipped by 0 bases and J by 7 bases; unmatched bases: 11. The CDR3 is CASSLGATGTGGEKLFF. CDR3 nucleotide sequence: TGCGCCAGCAGCTTGGGGGCAACCGGGACAGGCGGTGAAAAACTGTTTTTT.

This sequence joins TRBV4-1 and TRBJ2-7, with D maybe TRBD2 (6 bases). Germline values: CDR1 MGHRA, CDR2 YSYEKL. Trimming took off 4 bases at V and 4 bases at J, with 20 bases between the two ends. CDR3 size: 16 residues. The CDR3 spells CASSLEGPAVGYEQYF. CDR3 sequence (DNA): TGCGCCAGCAGCCTGGAGGGACCCGCGGTGGGGTACGAGCAGTACTTC.

The rearrangement joins TRBV19 to TRBJ1-5, with D possibly matching TRBD1 (6 bases). The CDR3 runs 17 residues. Trimming stripped 7 bases from V and 3 bases from J, with 22 bases between. Germline V lookup: CDR1 LNHDA, CDR2 SQIVND (reference sequence). CDR3 bases: TGTGCCAGTACCATTCTAACAGGGCAGGGCATCAATCAGCCCCAGCATTTT. This codes for CASTILTGQGINQPQHF.

The chain combines TRBV7-9 with TRBJ1-6; D perhaps matches TRBD1 (6 bases). V dropped 9 bases and J dropped 7 bases, with 16 bases sitting between them. Germline V gene sequence: CDR1 SEHNR, CDR2 FQNEAQ (reference sequence). The CDR3 runs to 14 residues. CDR3 region: CASGDTVQNSPLHF. The CDR3 coding sequence is TGTGCCAGTGGGGACACCGTGCAAAATTCACCCCTCCACTTT.

This chain uses TRBV6-5 with TRBJ2-2; TRBD1 agrees at 11 bases. The J segment lost 6 bases and the V segment lost 6 bases, leaving 3 bases of the junction unmatched. The CDR3 spans 14 residues. CDR1 MNHEY and CDR2 SVGAGI come from the germline V gene. The DNA for the CDR3 is TGTGCCAGCAGGGGACAGGGGGTGGCCGGGGAGCTGTTTTTT. Translated, it gives CASRGQGVAGELFF.

This clone was counted only a few times. The rearrangement joins TRBV6-5 to TRBJ2-4; 8 bases line up with TRBD1. Per germline, CDR1 MNHEY and CDR2 SVGAGI. Trimming removed 6 bases from V and 9 bases from J; junction bases left unmatched: 13. The CDR3 is 15 amino acids. The CDR3 loop is CASSLMGQGAAIQYF. The CDR3 DNA reads TGTGCCAGCAGCCTGATGGGGCAGGGGGCAGCCATTCAGTACTTC.

The rearrangement links TRBV19 to TRBJ1-2; tentatively, D is TRBD1 (5 bases). The CDR3 is made up of 15 amino acids. The ends were cut back, 0 bases at V and 1 base at J, with 9 bases in the middle. Germline V gene lookup returns CDR1 LNHDA and CDR2 SQIVND (reference sequence). The DNA for the CDR3 is TGTGCCAGTAGTATAGAGGCAGGGATTAACTATGGCTACACCTTC. Translation: CASSIEAGINYGYTF.

The chain is built from TRBV5-4 and TRBJ2-1; 14 bases are a match to TRBD2. Germline assignment: CDR1 SGHNT and CDR2 YYREEE (reference sequence). This CDR3 is built from 17 residues. J was trimmed by 6 bases and V by 0 bases; bases with no gene match: 5. The CDR3 reads CASSLGNGLAGGNEQFF. The CDR3 nucleotides read TGTGCCAGCAGCTTGGGGAACGGACTAGCGGGAGGCAATGAGCAGTTCTTC.

The rearrangement joins TRBV5-1 to TRBJ2-4, with D unresolved. This CDR3 contains 14 residues. V was cut by 0 bases and J by 6 bases, with 10 bases left in between. The V gene's germline CDR1 is SGHRS and CDR2 YFSETQ. The CDR3: CASSLDGTGNIQYF. The DNA for the CDR3 is TGCGCCAGCAGCTTGGATGGTACCGGAAACATTCAGTACTTC.

The chain recombines TRBV5-6 with TRBJ2-3; the D gene is possibly TRBD1 (5 bases). The germline gives CDR1 SGHDT, CDR2 YYEEEE. The CDR3 is made up of 15 amino acids. V was shortened by 6 bases and J by 1 base, with 15 bases between the two germline ends. CDR3 amino acids: CASMVDSPRTDTQYF. The CDR3, as DNA: TGTGCCAGCATGGTCGACAGTCCTCGCACAGATACGCAGTATTTT. Together with reference TRBV5-6 and TRBJ2-3, the CDR3 gives the full variable domain: DAGVTQSPTHLIKTRGQQVTLRCSPKSGHDTVSWYQQALGQGPQFIFQYYEEEERQRGNFPDRFSGHQFPNYSSELNVNALLLGDSALYLCASMVDSPRTDTQYFGPGTRLTVL.

CDR3 protein: CARVRDNGYTF. For the CDR3, the DNA is TGCGCCAGGGTTAGGGACAATGGCTACACCTTC. This chain connects TRBV10-1 to TRBJ1-2, with a tentative D call TRBD1 (6 bases). Trimming stripped 9 bases from V and 6 bases from J, with 11 bases between. This CDR3 has 11 amino acids. The germline V gene encodes CDR1 WNHNN and CDR2 SYGVQD (reference sequence).

The chain is built from TRBV6-5 and TRBJ1-6, with TRBD1 identical over 8 bases. Per the germline V gene, CDR1 is MNHEY and CDR2 is SVGAGI. The CDR3 is 15 residues long. Trimming at V came to 5 bases and at J to 5 bases, leaving 5 bases not matched to a gene. Written as DNA, the CDR3 is TGTGCCAGCAGTCGGACAGGGACCAATAATTCACCCCTCCACTTT. It codes for CASSRTGTNNSPLHF.

V is TRBV7-2 and J is TRBJ2-1, with TRBD1 identical over 7 bases. The CDR3 has 15 residues. V trimming: 6 bases; J trimming: 5 bases; junction bases outside the gene matches: 10. Germline-derived CDR1 and CDR2 are SGHTA and FQGNSA. CDR3 protein: CASRHRDRLNNEQFF. The CDR3 DNA reads as TGTGCCAGCAGACACCGGGACAGATTAAACAATGAGCAGTTCTTC.

This rearrangement joins TRBV4-3 to TRBJ1-4; 9 bases are shared with TRBD1. V shed 0 bases and J 7 bases; nucleotides not matched to a gene: 6. Germline V gives CDR1 LGHNA, CDR2 YSLEER. The CDR3 sequence is 16 residues long. The CDR3 DNA sequence: TGCGCCAGCAGCCAAGAGCCGACAGGGGGTAGTGAAAAACTGTTTTTT. Amino acid sequence: CASSQEPTGGSEKLFF.

DNA of the CDR3: TGTGCCAGTAGTATGATAGCGGGGGCCTACGAGCAGTACTTC. Its protein product is CASSMIAGAYEQYF. V gene TRBV19 combines with J gene TRBJ2-7, with TRBD2 matching over 9 bases. This CDR3 comprises 14 residues. V shed 3 bases, J shed 2 bases, and the junction held 2 bases outside the gene matches. Germline CDR1 reads LNHDA; CDR2 reads SQIVND (reference sequence).

This clone was found once. V gene TRBV6-5 combines with J gene TRBJ2-3, with 10 nucleotides matching TRBD2. The germline gives CDR1 MNHEY, CDR2 SVGAGI. The CDR3 consists of 16 residues. The V and J ends lost 4 bases and 5 bases, in that order; junction bases with no gene match: 9. CDR3 sequence reads: CASSSLSGGAGDTQYF. DNA of the CDR3: TGTGCCAGCAGTTCCCTGAGCGGGGGGGCCGGAGATACGCAGTATTTT.

V usage is TRBV5-4 and J usage is TRBJ2-7; no clear D gene. Germline V gene lookup returns CDR1 SGHNT and CDR2 YYREEE (reference sequence). Trimming removed 4 bases from V and 1 base from J, with 15 bases in between. The CDR3 contains 15 residues. The CDR3 here is CASSLTPDSSYEQYF. The DNA of the CDR3 is TGTGCCAGCAGCCTAACGCCCGACTCATCCTACGAGCAGTACTTC.

The CDR3 DNA is TGTGCCAGCAGCCGGGACAGGGGTGAAGCTTTCTTT. It codes for CASSRDRGEAFF. The chain links TRBV21-1 to TRBJ1-1; TRBD1 was called by the table and not checked on the DNA. TRBV21-1 is given as a pseudogene. The CDR3 spans 12 residues.

This chain joins TRBV19 and TRBJ1-6; 10 bases align to TRBD1. CDR1 is LNHDA, CDR2 SQIVND, per germline (reference sequence). Trimming took 5 bases from V and 10 from J; bases not matched to a gene: 14. This CDR3 has 17 amino acids. CDR3 in amino acids: CASSAGGTGVGGSPLHF. CDR3 coding DNA: TGTGCCAGTAGTGCCGGCGGGACAGGGGTTGGAGGGTCACCCCTCCACTTT.

The chain links TRBV18 to TRBJ1-6, with 7 bases aligning to TRBD1. This CDR3 spans 14 amino acids. The V gene's germline CDR1 is KGHSH and CDR2 LQKENI. V shed 2 bases and J 9 bases; nucleotides not matched to a gene: 4. The DNA for the CDR3 is TGTGCCAGCTCACCAGGGGACAGCCGTTCACCCCTCCACTTT. It translates to CASSPGDSRSPLHF.

This chain links TRBV6-1 with TRBJ1-3, with TRBD1 identical over 10 bases. Per germline, CDR1 MNHNS and CDR2 SASEGT. Trimming at V came to 4 bases and at J to 2 bases, leaving 11 bases not matched to a gene. The CDR3 extends over 18 amino acids. CDR3 DNA sequence: TGTGCCAGCAGTGTCTTCCCCGCCGGGACAGGGGCTGGAAACACCATATATTTT. This gives the protein CASSVFPAGTGAGNTIYF.

CDR3 in amino acids: CASSAGGLNEQYF. The CDR3 nucleotides are TGTGCCAGCAGCGCAGGGGGCTTAAACGAGCAGTACTTC. The V call is TRBV6-5, the J call TRBJ2-7, with 8 bases identical to TRBD1. This CDR3 is built from 13 residues. Germline CDR1 is MNHEY and CDR2 is SVGAGI. The V gene end was trimmed by 6 bases and the J gene end by 5 bases; junction bases not matched to a gene: 6.